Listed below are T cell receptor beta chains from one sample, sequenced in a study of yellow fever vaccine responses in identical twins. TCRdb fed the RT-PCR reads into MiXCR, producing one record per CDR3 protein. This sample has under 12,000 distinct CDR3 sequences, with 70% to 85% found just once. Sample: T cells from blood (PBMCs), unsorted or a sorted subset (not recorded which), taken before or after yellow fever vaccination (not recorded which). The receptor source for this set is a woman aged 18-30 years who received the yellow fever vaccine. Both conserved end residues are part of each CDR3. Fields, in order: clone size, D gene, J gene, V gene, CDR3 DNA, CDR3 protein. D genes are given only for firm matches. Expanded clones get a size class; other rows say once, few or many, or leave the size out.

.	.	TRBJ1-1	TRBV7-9	TGTATCCAGAAGAAAGGGGGGATAGCTTTCTTT	CIQKKGGIAFF
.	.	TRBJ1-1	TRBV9	TGTGCCAGCAGCGTCGACACTCTACCGAACACTGAAGCTTTCTTT	CASSVDTLPNTEAFF
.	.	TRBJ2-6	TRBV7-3	TGTGCCAGCAGCTTAGTTGGTAGGGTAGCTTCGGGGGCCAACGTCCTGACTTTC	CASSLVGRVASGANVLTF
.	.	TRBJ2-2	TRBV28	TGTGCCAGCAGTTTGATGGGGGTACTCCCCGGGGAGCTGTTTTTT	CASSLMGVLPGELFF
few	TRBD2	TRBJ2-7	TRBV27	TGTGCCAGCAGTAAGAGCGGGACGCTACCCTGGGAGCAGTACTTC	CASSKSGTLPWEQYF
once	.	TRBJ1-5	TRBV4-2	TGTGCCAGCAGCAAGACAGGAAGCAATCAGCCCCAGCATTTT	CASSKTGSNQPQHF
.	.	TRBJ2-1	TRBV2	TGTGCCAGCAGTGAAATGCCCAGCTCCTACAATGAGCAGTTCTTC	CASSEMPSSYNEQFF
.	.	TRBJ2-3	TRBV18	TGTGCCAGCTCACCCTTGGCGGGGTCAGATACGCAGTATTTT	CASSPLAGSDTQYF
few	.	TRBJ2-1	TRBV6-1	TGTGCCAGCAGTGAAGCAGTACACCGAGACAATGAGCAGTTCTTC	CASSEAVHRDNEQFF
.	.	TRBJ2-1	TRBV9	TGTGCCAGCAGCGTAGAACGGGGTAATGAGCAGTTCTTC	CASSVERGNEQFF
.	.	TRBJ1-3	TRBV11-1	TGTGCCAGCAGCGCAATGGACTTTGGAAACACCATATATTTT	CASSAMDFGNTIYF
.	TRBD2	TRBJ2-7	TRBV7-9	TGTGCCAGCAGCCAACGTCTAGCGGGAGATGACGAGCAGTACTTC	CASSQRLAGDDEQYF
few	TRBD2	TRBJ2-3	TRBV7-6	TGTGCCAGCAGCTTAGCGGCTAGCGGGAGCACAGATACGCAGTATTTT	CASSLAASGSTDTQYF
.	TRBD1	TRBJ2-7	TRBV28	TGTGCCAGCAGCCCACTATCGGGACAGGGCTTTTTAGAGCAGTACTTC	CASSPLSGQGFLEQYF
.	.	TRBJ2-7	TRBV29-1	TGCAGCGTAGAAACAGTGCCCTACGAGCAGTACTTC	CSVETVPYEQYF
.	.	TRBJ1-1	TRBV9	TGTGCCAGCACTATAGGAGAGGGGCAGACTGAAGCTTTCTTT	CASTIGEGQTEAFF
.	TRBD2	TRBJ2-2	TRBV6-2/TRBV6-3	TGTGCCAGCAGTTACCAGCGGGAGATGACCGGGGAGCTGTTTTTT	CASSYQREMTGELFF
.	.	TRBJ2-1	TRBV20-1	TGCAGTGCTGGCAATCTCAATGAGCAGTTCTTC	CSAGNLNEQFF
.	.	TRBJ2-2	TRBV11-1	TGTGCCAGCAGCACGTCGGGATCCTCGAACACCGGGGAGCTGTTTTTT	CASSTSGSSNTGELFF
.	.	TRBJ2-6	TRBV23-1	TGCGCCAGCAGTCAACCTGACAGCCCCGCTGGGGCCAACGTCCTGACTTTC	CASSQPDSPAGANVLTF
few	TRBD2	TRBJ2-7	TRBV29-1	TGCAGCGTTGAAGACCAAGGGACTAGCGGGGAATATCGCTACGAGCAGTACTTC	CSVEDQGTSGEYRYEQYF
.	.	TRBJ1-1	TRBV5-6	TGTGCCAGCAGCGTCTTAGAGGACACTGAAGCTTTCTTT	CASSVLEDTEAFF
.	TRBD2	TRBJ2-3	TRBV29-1	TGCAGCGTTGAGGTTAGCGGGAGGAGCACAGATACGCAGTATTTT	CSVEVSGRSTDTQYF
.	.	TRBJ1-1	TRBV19	TGTGCCAGTAGTTGGGGAGGGTACACTGAAGCTTTCTTT	CASSWGGYTEAFF
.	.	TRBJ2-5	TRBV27	TGTGCCAGCAGTTTCGGGGGGACCCAGTACTTC	CASSFGGTQYF
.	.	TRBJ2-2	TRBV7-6	TGTGCCAGCAGCGTGGGGTCCGGGGAGCTGTTTTTT	CASSVGSGELFF
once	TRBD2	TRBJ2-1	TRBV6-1	TGTGCCAGCAGTGAAGCGCTGGGACTAGCGGGAGCCCTCTCCAATGAGCAGTTCTTC	CASSEALGLAGALSNEQFF
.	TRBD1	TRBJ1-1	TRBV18	TGTGCCAGCTCACCACTGGGACAGAGTGTTCGAACTGAAGCTTTCTTT	CASSPLGQSVRTEAFF
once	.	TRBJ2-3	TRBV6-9	TGTGCCAGCAGTTCTTTCCCAGATACGCAGTATTTT	CASSSFPDTQYF
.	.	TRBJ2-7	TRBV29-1	TGCAGCGTTGAAGGTCTGGGCAGGGCCTACGAGCAGTACTTC	CSVEGLGRAYEQYF
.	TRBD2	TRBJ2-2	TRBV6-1	TGTGCCAGCAGTGTAGCGGGAGGAACCGGGGAGCTGTTTTTT	CASSVAGGTGELFF
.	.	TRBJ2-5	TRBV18	TGTGCCAGCTCACCAGGGGAGATACAAGAGACCCAGTACTTC	CASSPGEIQETQYF
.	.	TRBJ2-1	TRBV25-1	TGTGCCAGCAGCCCCTTGACTAGTTACGAGCAGTTCTTC	CASSPLTSYEQFF
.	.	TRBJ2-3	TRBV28	TGTGCCAGCAGTGTGACCCTGGGAGAAACAGATACGCAGTATTTT	CASSVTLGETDTQYF
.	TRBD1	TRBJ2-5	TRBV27	TGTGCCAGCAGTTTAGGGACAGGTGAATTCGAGACCCAGTACTTC	CASSLGTGEFETQYF
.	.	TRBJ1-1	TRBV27	TGTGCCAGCGGGGCTTTTGGAAACACTGAAGCTTTCTTT	CASGAFGNTEAFF
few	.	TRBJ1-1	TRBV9	TGTGCCAGCAGCGTAGCGAGGGCGGGGGATTTCTTT	CASSVARAGDFF
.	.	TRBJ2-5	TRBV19	TGTGCCAGTAGTATCGGGGACATCAGAGAAGAGACCCAGTACTTC	CASSIGDIREETQYF
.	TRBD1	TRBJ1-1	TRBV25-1	TGTGCCAGCAGTGAGGACAGGATGAACACTGAAGCTTTCTTT	CASSEDRMNTEAFF
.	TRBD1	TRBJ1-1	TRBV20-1	TGCAGTGCTAGAGACGACAGGGGTTGGACTGGAGCTTTCTTT	CSARDDRGWTGAFF
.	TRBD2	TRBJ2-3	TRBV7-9	TGTGCCAGCAGCTACGCTAGCGGGAGTTTAGATACGCAGTATTTT	CASSYASGSLDTQYF
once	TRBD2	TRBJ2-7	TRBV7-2	TGTGCCAGCAGCTTTAGCGGGACCCCCTACGAGCAGTACTTC	CASSFSGTPYEQYF
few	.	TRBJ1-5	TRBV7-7	TGTGCCAGCAGCTTAGATAGCAATCAGCCCCAGCATTTT	CASSLDSNQPQHF
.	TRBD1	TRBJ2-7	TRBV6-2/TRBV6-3	TGTGCCAGCAGTTATCTCTTGACAGGGGGGAACGAGCAGTACTTC	CASSYLLTGGNEQYF
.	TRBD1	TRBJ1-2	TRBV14	TGTGCCAGCAGCCAAGCGTTTCACAGGGGGGTCTATGGCTACACCTTC	CASSQAFHRGVYGYTF
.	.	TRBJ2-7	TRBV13	TGTGCCAGCAGCTACTCCAGGGAATCCTACGAGCAGTACTTC	CASSYSRESYEQYF
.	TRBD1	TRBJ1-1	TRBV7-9	TGTGCCAGCAGCCTAGACAGGGAGAATGAAGCTTTCTTT	CASSLDRENEAFF
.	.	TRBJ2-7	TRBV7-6	TGTGCCAGCAGCTTAGCGGGACTCCAGGGCGATGTCGAGCAGTACTTC	CASSLAGLQGDVEQYF
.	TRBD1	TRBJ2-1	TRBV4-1	TGCGCCAGCAGCCAAGATAGCCGCTACAGGGGCGATGAGCAGTTCTTC	CASSQDSRYRGDEQFF
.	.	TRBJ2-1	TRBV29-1	TGCAGCGCAGTCCGGGACCTATACAATGAGCAGTTCTTC	CSAVRDLYNEQFF
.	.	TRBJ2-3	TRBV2	TGTGCCAGCATCCCCGGGACTCAAAGCACAGATACGCAGTATTTT	CASIPGTQSTDTQYF
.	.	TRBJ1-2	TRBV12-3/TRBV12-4	TGTGCCAGCAGTGTATCCTTGGACGATGGCTACACCTTC	CASSVSLDDGYTF
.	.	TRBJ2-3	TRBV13	TGTGCCAGCAGCTTAATGAGTGGGGGGAGCACAGATACGCAGTATTTT	CASSLMSGGSTDTQYF